The rows below give T cell receptor beta chains drawn from one sample of a study of shared clonotypes between healthy human individuals. Sequencing used immunoSEQ multiplex PCR; TCRdb keeps in-frame clones, though not all of them. The data contain some 530,000 clones, roughly 80% of them singletons. The specimen sequenced was PBMCs. Every receptor here comes from a woman in her thirties or forties in good health. Some clones in this sample may be carry-over from other donors' samples. Each CDR3 is given with its conserved first and last residue. A D gene is named only where the DNA matches it firmly. Part of the rows lack a size; the others show once, few, many or a class for expanded clones.

v_call	d_call	clone_size	j_call	cdr3_nt	cdr3_aa
TRBV7-2	-	-	TRBJ1-2	TGTGCCAGCAGCTTACAATCGGACAAACCCTATGGCTACACCTTC	CASSLQSDKPYGYTF
TRBV18	TRBD1	-	TRBJ2-7	TGTGCCAGCTCACCTGGGACAGGGGTCTACGAGCAGTACTTC	CASSPGTGVYEQYF
TRBV6-1	-	-	TRBJ2-5	TGTGCCAGCACGAGGCCAGGGGATGGAGAGACCCAGTACTTC	CASTRPGDGETQYF
TRBV11-3	-	-	TRBJ1-3	TGTGCCAGCAGCTTAGGAGGGTCTGGAAACACCATATATTTT	CASSLGGSGNTIYF
TRBV6-5	TRBD2	-	TRBJ2-1	TGTGCCAGTAGCCCCGGGACTAGCGGGAGGGGTGAGCAGTTCTTC	CASSPGTSGRGEQFF
TRBV7-8	-	-	TRBJ1-3	TGTGCCAGCAGCTTAGGGTCACGGATTAGTGGAAACACCATATATTTT	CASSLGSRISGNTIYF
TRBV7-8	TRBD2	-	TRBJ2-7	TGTGCCAGCAGCTTAGGTAGCGGGAGCCCCTACGAGCAGTACTTC	CASSLGSGSPYEQYF
TRBV14	-	-	TRBJ2-3	TGTGCCAGCAGCCAAGGTTACTTACGGGGAGTTGCAGATACGCAGTATTTT	CASSQGYLRGVADTQYF
TRBV28	-	-	TRBJ2-1	TGTGCCAGCACCTCCTCGGTGAGCTCCTACAATGAGCAGTTCTTC	CASTSSVSSYNEQFF
TRBV6-6	TRBD2	-	TRBJ2-7	TGTGCCAGCAGTTACAGTATGGGCGGGAGCTCCTACGAGCAGTACTTC	CASSYSMGGSSYEQYF
TRBV6-6	TRBD1	many	TRBJ2-5	TGTGCCAGCAGTACCGGACAGGGGGGACAGTACTTC	CASSTGQGGQYF
TRBV29-1	-	-	TRBJ2-7	TGCAGCGTGTGGGCTGGGCTGGAACCCTACGAGCAGTACTTC	CSVWAGLEPYEQYF
TRBV4-3	-	-	TRBJ2-1	TGCGCCAGCAGCCAGACGGACAGATTCAATGAGCAGTTCTTC	CASSQTDRFNEQFF
TRBV5-1	-	-	TRBJ2-2	TGCGCCAGCAGCTTGGAACCTCGACCCTGGCAGCTGTTTTTT	CASSLEPRPWQLFF
TRBV10-3	-	once	TRBJ1-2	TGTGCCATCAGTGAGTCCTACCCCGGCTTTGGCTACACCTTC	CAISESYPGFGYTF
TRBV7-2	TRBD1	-	TRBJ1-1	TGTGCCAGCAGCCCCGATTACAGGGGGCTTAGGACTGAAGCTTTCTTT	CASSPDYRGLRTEAFF
TRBV28	-	-	TRBJ1-2	TGTGCCAGCATTCACGGAGGCCGGACTCACCCTCGGGGTGGCTACACCTTC	CASIHGGRTHPRGGYTF
TRBV7-3	TRBD2	-	TRBJ2-7	TGTGCCAGCAGCTTAGGACTAGCGGCCTCCTACGAGCAGTACTTC	CASSLGLAASYEQYF
TRBV2	TRBD1	-	TRBJ1-4	TGTGCCAGCAGAGGGACAGGGGGGTCAACTAATGAAAAACTGTTTTTT	CASRGTGGSTNEKLFF
TRBV29-1	-	many	TRBJ2-7	TGCAGCGTTCGCGAACGTGGGAACTACGAGCAGTACTTC	CSVRERGNYEQYF
TRBV5-6	TRBD1	-	TRBJ2-1	TGTGCCAGCAGCTTGTCGGGGACAGGGGCGGAGCAGTTCTTC	CASSLSGTGAEQFF
TRBV9	-	many	TRBJ2-2	TGTGCCAGCAGCGTAGTTGCGGGGAACACCGGGGAGCTGTTTTTT	CASSVVAGNTGELFF
TRBV28	-	-	TRBJ1-3	TGTGCCAGCAGTTTGGTCGTTTTCGGAAACACCATATATTTT	CASSLVVFGNTIYF
TRBV4-2	TRBD2	-	TRBJ2-7	TGTGCCAGCAGCCAAGAAGTTAGCGGGATATACGAGCAGTACTTC	CASSQEVSGIYEQYF
TRBV28	TRBD1	-	TRBJ1-3	TGTGCCAGCAGTTACACACAGCCTGGACAGGGTGGCACCATATATTTT	CASSYTQPGQGGTIYF
TRBV18	-	-	TRBJ2-7	TGTGCCAGCTCACCAATTTCGAGCGGTCTCTACGAGCAGTACTTC	CASSPISSGLYEQYF
TRBV2	-	-	TRBJ2-5	TGTGCCAGCAGAGCCGACAGAAAAGCAGTCCTAGGGTGGGAGACCCAGTACTTC	CASRADRKAVLGWETQYF
TRBV7-9	-	-	TRBJ2-1	TGTGCCAGCAGCTTCGTCGGGAAGGGGTACAATGAGCAGTTCTTC	CASSFVGKGYNEQFF
TRBV28	-	once	TRBJ1-3	TGTGCCAGCAGGGACTCAGGGAGGGGGTCTGGAAACACCATATATTTT	CASRDSGRGSGNTIYF
TRBV11-3	-	-	TRBJ2-5	TGTGCCACCCGGAGGGGGGCTAGGGAGACCCAGTACTTC	CATRRGARETQYF
TRBV28	-	-	TRBJ1-5	TGTGCCAGCAAACAACGTAATCAGCCCCAGCATTTT	CASKQRNQPQHF
TRBV4-3	-	once	TRBJ2-5	TGCGCCAGCAGCCAAGGGTGGACGGAAGAGACCCAGTACTTC	CASSQGWTEETQYF
TRBV18	-	-	TRBJ1-2	TGTGCCAGCTCTCCCGAGGGCTATGGCTACACCTTC	CASSPEGYGYTF
TRBV28	-	-	TRBJ1-2	TGTGCCAGCAGTTTGTCCCGGACTCGGGGGGCGCTTGGCTACACCTTC	CASSLSRTRGALGYTF